A few counts support the clone carrying this TCR beta chain. Germline V gene sequence: CDR1 DFQATT, CDR2 SNEGSKA (reference sequence). This CDR3 has 13 amino acids. Trimming cost V 3 bases and J 5 bases, with 13 bases left between them. The sample originates from a study of response to subunit inactivated influenza vaccine. TCRdb fed the RT-PCR reads into MiXCR, producing one record per CDR3 protein. The sample consists of approximately 160,000 distinct CDR3 sequences, about 10% of them appearing once. The V call is TRBV20-1, the J call TRBJ1-1, with unresolved D. The source material was CD8+ T cells sorted from PBMCs, sampled roughly 24 months after vaccination. This receptor was identified in a man aged 50-75 years who received an inactivated influenza vaccine. Here the CDR3 DNA reads TGCAGTGCTAGTTGGTCAGTGGGAACTGAAGCTTTCTTT. Residues: CSASWSVGTEAFF.